This T cell receptor beta chain was found in a study of identical twins. Study findings and constraints: Invariant populations such as MAIT and iNKT cells could partly muddle zero-insertion analyses. The same donors were not followed; conclusions instead depended on cross-sectional statistical analysis.

It was template switching that added a universal primer site, and there were unique molecular identifiers on the cDNA. One entry per CDR3 protein results from TCRdb running MiXCR on the 5' RACE reads. The sample has 1.5 million to 2 million distinct CDR3 sequences, about 32% seen once. V was clipped by 6 bases and J by 2 bases, with 14 bases between them. The CDR3 runs to 14 residues. The germline V gene has CDR1 SGHRS and CDR2 YFSETQ. For this clonotype: The antigen remains unidentified.

V usage is TRBV5-1 and J usage is TRBJ1-1, with D perhaps TRBD1 (5 bases). The sequence was collected from a newborn girl in good health. Material: cord blood. CDR3 sequence reads: CASNWGDGNTEAFF. The CDR3 DNA reads TGCGCCAGCAATTGGGGCGACGGAAACACTGAAGCTTTCTTT.